The T cell receptor beta chain under discussion was sequenced for a study of post-analysis software for immune sequencing data. Study as a whole: Patients had relapsing-remitting, secondary progressive or progressive-relapsing multiple sclerosis; some lacked subtype.

Trimming cost V 5 bases and J 4 bases, with 18 bases left between them. Germline V gene sequence: CDR1 MDHEN, CDR2 SYDVKM. This CDR3 comprises 16 residues. This clonotype was detected ten times or more. Its specificity is not known. Study conclusions and caveats: F measure clustering grouped samples strongly by preparation batch. Multiple sclerosis was associated with a significant reduction in normalized Chao1 diversity relative to controls. Included in a set of about 5 TRBV segments more frequent in patients than controls were TRBV5-6, TRBV5-1 and TRBV20-1.

Unique molecular identifiers were built into the TCR beta cDNA libraries. It was from roughly 1 to 10 million T cells that some 500,000 cDNA molecules came. Each CDR3 protein gets one entry after TCRdb re-called the PCR reads with MiXCR. The table lists some 260,000 distinct CDR3 sequences, less than 40% of them singletons. The V call is TRBV28, the J call TRBJ2-1; D might be TRBD2 (5 bases). The source is a girl between 10 and 17 years old with multiple sclerosis. The sequenced sample consisted of blood. In nucleotides, the CDR3 is TGTGCCAGCAGTGCCCCAGCGACGGGGTCTTACAATGAGCAGTTCTTC. Amino acids: CASSAPATGSYNEQFF.